This TCR beta chain was identified in a study of beta chain features in type 1 diabetes. Study-level background: Age and gender were similar between patients and healthy donors, as were cell yields. Whole-study findings and limits: Among patients with Type 1 diabetes, TCRB CDR3s were moderately but significantly shorter in every one of the four CD4+ subsets. The VDJ junctions of type 1 diabetes patients carried fewer insertions and more deletions.

Every isolated RNA sample was fully reverse transcribed, so sequencing captured expressed TCRB transcripts. Clones were read by immunoSEQ multiplex PCR, and TCRdb kept only the in-frame ones, dropping some. Among roughly 350,000 clones listed, 8.5% to 10% were seen once. With regard to this clone: The target antigen is unknown.

In germline, CDR1 is SNHLY, CDR2 FYNNEI. The ends were cut back, 6 bases at V and 3 bases at J, with 7 bases in the middle. The CDR3 has 12 amino acids. Central memory, naive, regulatory and stem cell-like memory CD4+ cells were sorted by CD45RO/CCR7/CD25/CD127/CD95/CD27. V and J are TRBV2 and TRBJ2-3, with D uncertain. Sequencing input: central memory CD4+ T cells from blood. The receptor comes from a man aged 30 to 45 with type 1 diabetes. CDR3: CASSPMTDTQYF. The CDR3, as DNA: TGTGCCAGCAGCCCTATGACAGATACGCAGTATTTT.